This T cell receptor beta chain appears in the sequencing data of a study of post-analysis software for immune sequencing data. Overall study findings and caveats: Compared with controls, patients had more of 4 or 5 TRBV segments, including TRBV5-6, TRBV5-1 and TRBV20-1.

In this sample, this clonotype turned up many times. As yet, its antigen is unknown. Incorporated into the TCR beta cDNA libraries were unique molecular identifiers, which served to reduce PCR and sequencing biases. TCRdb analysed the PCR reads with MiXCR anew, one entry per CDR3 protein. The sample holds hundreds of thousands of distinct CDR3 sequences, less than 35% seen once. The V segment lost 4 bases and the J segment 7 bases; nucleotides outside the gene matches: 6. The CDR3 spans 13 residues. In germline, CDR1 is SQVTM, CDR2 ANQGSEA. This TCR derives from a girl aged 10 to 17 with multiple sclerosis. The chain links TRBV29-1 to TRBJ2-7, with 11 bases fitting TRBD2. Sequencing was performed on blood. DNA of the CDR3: TGCAGCGTTGTCTCCCTAGCGGGAGGTGAGCAGTACTTC. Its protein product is CSVVSLAGGEQYF.